The 28 T cell receptor beta chains below come from one sample, sequenced in a study of cytomegalovirus exposure and HLA in healthy donors. Sequencing used immunoSEQ multiplex PCR; TCRdb keeps in-frame clones, though not all of them. This table has hundreds of thousands of clones, roughly 87% appearing once. Material for sequencing was PBMCs. Receptor source: a man in his late teens or twenties in good health and CMV-seropositive.

The rearrangement joins TRBV5-4 to TRBJ2-7, with 9 bases identical to TRBD2. J gave up 3 bases and V 3 bases, and 10 bases lay outside the gene matches. From germline, CDR1 is SGHNT and CDR2 YYREEE (reference sequence). The CDR3 sequence is 16 residues long. CDR3 residues: CASSWTSATIHYEQYF. The CDR3 region has the DNA TGTGCCAGCAGCTGGACTAGCGCAACAATCCACTACGAGCAGTACTTC.

The chain combines TRBV6-5 with TRBJ2-3; D assignment may be TRBD1 or TRBD2 (5 bases each). The CDR3 contains 13 residues. Germline values: CDR1 MNHEY, CDR2 SVGAGI. Trimming shortened V by 7 bases and J by 1 base, and 9 bases separated the two germline ends. DNA of the CDR3: TGTGCCAGCACGTTGGGGGGCACAGATACGCAGTATTTT. Its translation: CASTLGGTDTQYF.

The V gene is TRBV2, the J gene TRBJ2-7, with D possibly matching TRBD2 (5 bases). V lost 7 bases and J 3 bases, leaving 10 bases between the germline ends. Germline V CDR1 and CDR2: SNHLY, FYNNEI. CDR3 length equals 12 residues. Here the CDR3 reads CASTAGRYEQYF. The CDR3 coding sequence is TGTGCCAGCACTGCGGGCCGCTACGAGCAGTACTTC.

V usage is TRBV2 and J usage is TRBJ2-3; 11 bases agree with TRBD2. The J segment lost 5 bases and the V segment lost 1 base, leaving 5 bases of the junction unmatched. Germline loops: CDR1 SNHLY, CDR2 FYNNEI. CDR3 length: 16 residues. Written as DNA, the CDR3 is TGTGCCAGCAGTGAAGGGGGTAGCGGGAGGGGAGATACGCAGTATTTT. This codes for CASSEGGSGRGDTQYF.

Concerning this clone: Other DNA sequences from this sample encode an identical CDR3 as well. The rearrangement uses TRBV5-1 and TRBJ1-2; D might be TRBD1 (6 bases). The CDR3 is 13 amino acids. Trimming stripped 2 bases from V and 2 bases from J, with 7 bases between. From germline, CDR1 is SGHRS and CDR2 YFSETQ. This CDR3 reads CASSLGQNYGYTF. CDR3 DNA: TGCGCCAGCAGCTTAGGACAGAACTATGGCTACACCTTC.

The rearrangement uses TRBV7-3 and TRBJ2-1, with TRBD2 as a possible D gene (6 bases). This CDR3 spans 14 amino acids. The V gene lost 2 bases and the J gene lost 7 bases, with 12 bases spanning the gap. In germline, CDR1 is SGHTA, CDR2 FQGTGA. CDR3 sequence: CASSLLGRNNEQFF. The CDR3 DNA reads as TGTGCCAGCAGCTTACTCGGGAGAAATAATGAGCAGTTCTTC.

The CDR3 sequence is CASSSGQGPLGNQPQHF. CDR3 nucleotide sequence: TGTGCCAGCAGTTCCGGACAGGGACCTTTGGGCAATCAGCCCCAGCATTTT. The rearrangement uses TRBV27 and TRBJ1-5, with 8 nucleotides matching TRBD1. The germline CDR1 and CDR2 sequences are MNHEY and SMNVEV (reference sequence). The junction had 10 bases not matched to a gene; V was cut back by 4 bases and J by 2 bases. The CDR3 length is 17 residues.

The chain carries TRBV5-1 and TRBJ2-5; TRBD2 agrees at 7 bases. The CDR3 contains 15 residues. Germline V gene sequence: CDR1 SGHRS, CDR2 YFSETQ. Trimming cost V 4 bases and J 5 bases; bases outside gene matches: 11. The CDR3 coding sequence is TGCGCCAGCAGCAAGGACTTCGCCGGGAGGGAGACCCAGTACTTC. Translation gives CASSKDFAGRETQYF.

This chain links TRBV7-9 with TRBJ1-3; D unclear. Trimming took 10 bases from V and 0 from J, leaving 13 bases between them. Germline lookup yields CDR1 SEHNR and CDR2 FQNEAQ (reference sequence). This CDR3 has 14 amino acids. The DNA of the CDR3 is TGTGCCACATTAGGCCCGTTCTCTGGAAACACCATATATTTT. It yields the protein CATLGPFSGNTIYF.

V gene TRBV18 combines with J gene TRBJ1-3; 8 bases match TRBD1. Germline V gene data show CDR1 as KGHSH and CDR2 as LQKENI. After removal of 0 bases from V and 0 bases from J, the junction contained 4 bases not matched to a gene. The CDR3 is 17 amino acids. The chain's CDR3 is CASSPPTGASSGNTIYF. The CDR3 DNA sequence: TGTGCCAGCTCACCACCGACAGGGGCGAGCTCTGGAAACACCATATATTTT.

The rearrangement links TRBV6-1 to TRBJ2-7; possible D gene TRBD2, 5 bases. This CDR3 comprises 13 residues. Trimming stripped 7 bases from V and 4 bases from J, with 14 bases between. Germline CDR1 is MNHNS and CDR2 is SASEGT. The CDR3 loop reads CASMGVGKYEQYF. CDR3 DNA sequence: TGTGCCAGCATGGGAGTCGGAAAATACGAGCAGTACTTC.

V and J are TRBV10-3 and TRBJ1-2; 10 positions match TRBD1. The germline V gene has CDR1 ENHRY and CDR2 SYGVKD. The CDR3 extends over 17 amino acids. J gave up 4 bases and V 8 bases, and 16 bases lay outside the gene matches. The CDR3, as DNA: TGTGCCATCCTCCGGGGTACCGGGACAGGGGAGGGCTATGGCTACACCTTC. The encoded protein is CAILRGTGTGEGYGYTF.

This chain joins TRBV29-1 and TRBJ2-7; D unresolved. V lost 4 bases and J 5 bases, leaving 9 bases between the germline ends. Germline-derived CDR1 and CDR2 are SQVTM and ANQGSEA. The CDR3 spans 11 residues. The CDR3 reads CSVVAENEQYF. CDR3 in DNA: TGCAGCGTTGTGGCAGAAAACGAGCAGTACTTC.

The chain employs TRBV5-1 and TRBJ1-2; 7 nucleotides align to TRBD1. Germline trimming cut 2 bases from V and 7 bases from J; bases unmatched to any gene: 11. CDR1 and CDR2 from the germline V gene are SGHRS and YFSETQ. The CDR3 covers 15 residues. CDR3: CASSLTTGEVGGYTF. The DNA of the CDR3 is TGCGCCAGCAGCTTAACTACAGGGGAAGTGGGTGGCTACACCTTC.

V gene TRBV7-9 combines with J gene TRBJ2-7, with D possibly TRBD1 on 6 matching bases. This CDR3 spans 15 amino acids. Trimming took off 1 base at V and 6 bases at J, with 16 bases between the two ends. Germline CDR1 SEHNR, CDR2 FQNEAQ (reference sequence). This CDR3 reads CASSLVIGQQAEQYF. The CDR3 DNA follows: TGTGCCAGCAGCTTAGTAATTGGACAGCAGGCCGAGCAGTACTTC.

The rearrangement links TRBV6-5 to TRBJ1-1; tentative D call: TRBD1 (6 bases). V lost 5 bases, J lost 0 bases, and 13 bases lay in between. Per the germline V gene, CDR1 is MNHEY and CDR2 is SVGAGI. The CDR3 extends over 15 amino acids. The CDR3 protein is CASSGDRFLNTEAFF. The CDR3 bases are TGTGCCAGCAGTGGTGACAGGTTCCTGAACACTGAAGCTTTCTTT.

The gene calls are TRBV27 and TRBJ2-7; 8 nucleotides line up with TRBD2. J gave up 3 bases and V 2 bases, and 3 bases lay outside the gene matches. This CDR3 contains 14 residues. CDR1 and CDR2 from the germline V gene are MNHEY and SMNVEV (reference sequence). CDR3 sequence: CASSLGLAVYEQYF. CDR3 DNA sequence: TGTGCCAGCAGTTTAGGACTAGCTGTCTACGAGCAGTACTTC.

The chain employs TRBV7-6 and TRBJ2-7; TRBD2 agrees at 10 bases. J lost 3 bases, V lost 1 base, and 12 bases had no gene match. The germline CDR1 and CDR2 sequences are SGHVS and FNYEAQ. The CDR3 spans 18 residues. CDR3 in DNA: TGTGCCAGCAGCTTAGTGGCAAGGAGCGGGAGGGCCCTCTACGAGCAGTACTTC. It yields the protein CASSLVARSGRALYEQYF.

J is TRBJ1-1 and V is TRBV6-6; no firm D call. The CDR3 is made up of 14 amino acids. From germline, CDR1 is MNHNY and CDR2 SVGAGI (reference sequence). The ends were cut back, 0 bases at V and 5 bases at J, with 10 bases in the middle. The CDR3 is CASSYSSPSTEAFF. The CDR3, as DNA: TGTGCCAGCAGTTACTCGAGTCCGAGTACTGAAGCTTTCTTT.

V usage is TRBV29-1 and J usage is TRBJ2-7; D might be TRBD1 (5 bases). Deletions cut 6 bases from V and 3 bases from J, with 12 bases between. Germline loops: CDR1 SQVTM, CDR2 ANQGSEA. There are 12 residues in the CDR3. CDR3 DNA: TGCAGCGTCCAAAGTAGGGGCTACGAGCAGTACTTC. Translated, it gives CSVQSRGYEQYF.

V is TRBV7-8 and J is TRBJ2-7, with a possible D match to TRBD2 (5 bases). Germline V lookup: CDR1 SGHVS, CDR2 FQNEAQ. The CDR3 runs to 15 residues. V lost 4 bases to trimming and J lost 0 bases, with 13 bases between them. The CDR3 loop is CASSSPAGVSYEQYF. The CDR3 bases are TGTGCCAGCAGCTCCCCGGCCGGGGTCTCCTACGAGCAGTACTTC.

The chain is built from TRBV19 and TRBJ2-7, with D perhaps TRBD1 (5 bases). The CDR3 length is 15 residues. V was clipped by 3 bases and J by 3 bases, with 15 bases between them. Germline assignment: CDR1 LNHDA and CDR2 SQIVND (reference sequence). CDR3 sequence (DNA): TGTGCCAGTAGTATGGGGCAAGCAATGGACTACGAGCAGTACTTC. Translation: CASSMGQAMDYEQYF. Full variable domain (outside the CDR3, taken from reference TRBV19 and TRBJ2-7): DGGITQSPKYLFRKEGQNVTLSCEQNLNHDAMYWYRQDPGQGLRLIYYSQIVNDFQKGDIAEGYSVSREKKESFPLTVTSAQKNPTAFYLCASSMGQAMDYEQYFGPGTRLTVT.

The V call is TRBV7-2, the J call TRBJ1-2; the D gene is possibly TRBD1 (5 bases). The CDR3 consists of 15 residues. Germline V gene data show CDR1 as SGHTA and CDR2 as FQGNSA. The ends were cut back, 5 bases at V and 4 bases at J, with 17 bases in the middle. The CDR3 protein is CASSISDNRGYGYTF. For the CDR3, the DNA is TGTGCCAGCAGCATATCGGACAACCGCGGCTATGGCTACACCTTC.

This clone occurred a few times. V gene TRBV7-3 combines with J gene TRBJ2-5, with D possibly TRBD1 on 6 matching bases. The CDR3 runs to 14 residues. Germline V gene sequence: CDR1 SGHTA, CDR2 FQGTGA. The V end was cut by 4 bases, the J end by 2 bases, with 11 bases between. The CDR3 region is CASSSGQSQETQYF. The CDR3 DNA follows: TGTGCCAGCAGCTCCGGACAGTCTCAAGAGACCCAGTACTTC.

V and J are TRBV30 and TRBJ1-4, with a weak D call TRBD1 (5 bases). This CDR3 is built from 16 residues. Per germline, CDR1 GTSNPN and CDR2 SVGIG (reference sequence). The V and J ends lost 5 bases and 2 bases respectively, with 18 bases between them. The CDR3 nucleotides are TGTGCCTGGGGGCAGGGCGGCTCAGCCACTAATGAAAAACTGTTTTTT. As protein: CAWGQGGSATNEKLFF.

The chain recombines TRBV5-1 with TRBJ1-5; 8 nucleotides match TRBD1. The CDR3 sequence is 18 residues long. Losses at the gene ends were 2 bases for V and 3 bases for J; bases not matched to a gene: 13. Germline V gene data show CDR1 as SGHRS and CDR2 as YFSETQ. The CDR3 loop is CASSFLEAGGSSNQPQHF. For the CDR3, the DNA is TGCGCCAGCAGCTTTCTGGAGGCAGGGGGCTCTTCCAATCAGCCCCAGCATTTT.

This clone was seen a handful of times. This chain joins TRBV6-6 and TRBJ2-6, with D tentatively TRBD1 (5 bases). The CDR3 spans 16 residues. V was pared by 5 bases and J by 0 bases, with 11 bases between. Germline CDR1 reads MNHNY; CDR2 reads SVGAGI (reference sequence). Written as DNA, the CDR3 is TGTGCCAGCAGTACTACAGGAACCTCTGGGGCCAACGTCCTGACTTTC. This codes for CASSTTGTSGANVLTF.

The rearrangement uses TRBV28 and TRBJ2-5; 10 nucleotides align to TRBD1. Germline loops: CDR1 MDHEN, CDR2 SYDVKM. The CDR3 has 14 amino acids. The junction had 5 bases not matched to a gene; V was cut back by 6 bases and J by 4 bases. The CDR3: CASREGTGVETQYF. The CDR3 coding sequence is TGTGCCAGCAGGGAGGGGACAGGGGTAGAGACCCAGTACTTC. Drawing the rest from reference TRBV28 and TRBJ2-5, the complete variable domain is DVKVTQSSRYLVKRTGEKVFLECVQDMDHENMFWYRQDPGLGLRLIYFSYDVKMKEKGDIPEGYSVSREKKERFSLILESASTNQTSMYLCASREGTGVETQYFGPGTRLLVL.